The T cell receptor (beta chain) under discussion was sequenced for a study of early T cells in non-severe SARS-CoV-2 infection. The V and J ends lost 4 bases and 8 bases, in that order; junction bases with no gene match: 8. The germline CDR1 and CDR2 sequences are SGHRS and YFSETQ. This CDR3 spans 14 amino acids. Molecules of cDNA were individually given unique molecular identifiers that were attached to them. TCRdb itself ran the 5' RACE reads through MiXCR, one entry per CDR3 protein. The sample includes tens of thousands of distinct CDR3 sequences, less than 15% of them seen just once. This clonotype was detected ten times or more.

The sample comprised whole blood. The chain employs TRBV5-1 and TRBJ1-4; TRBD1 aligns across 7 bases. This TCR came from an adult who was a healthcare worker with PCR-confirmed SARS-CoV-2 infection or an uninfected control (not recorded which). CDR3 loop: CASSTDRVEEKLFF. The CDR3 DNA reads as TGCGCCAGCAGCACCGACAGGGTTGAAGAAAAACTGTTTTTT.